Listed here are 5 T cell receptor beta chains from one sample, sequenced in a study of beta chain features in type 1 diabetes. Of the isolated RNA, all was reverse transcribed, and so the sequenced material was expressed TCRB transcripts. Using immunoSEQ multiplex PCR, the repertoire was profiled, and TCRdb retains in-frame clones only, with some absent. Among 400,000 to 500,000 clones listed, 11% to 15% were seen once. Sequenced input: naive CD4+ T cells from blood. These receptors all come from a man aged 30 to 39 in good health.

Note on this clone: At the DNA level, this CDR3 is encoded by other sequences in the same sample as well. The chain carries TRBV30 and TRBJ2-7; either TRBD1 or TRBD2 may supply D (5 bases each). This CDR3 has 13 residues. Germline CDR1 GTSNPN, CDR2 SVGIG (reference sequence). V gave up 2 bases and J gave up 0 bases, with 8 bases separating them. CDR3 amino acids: CAWSPGSSYEQYV. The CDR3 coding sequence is TGTGCCTGGAGTCCAGGGAGCTCCTACGAGCAGTACGTC.

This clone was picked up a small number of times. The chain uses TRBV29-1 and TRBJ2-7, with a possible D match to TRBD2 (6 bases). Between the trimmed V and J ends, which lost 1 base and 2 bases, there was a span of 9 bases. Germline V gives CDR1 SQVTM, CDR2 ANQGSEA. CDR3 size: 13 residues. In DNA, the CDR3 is TGCAGCGTTGAAGGAACGGGGGCCTACGAGCAGTACTTC. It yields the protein CSVEGTGAYEQYF.

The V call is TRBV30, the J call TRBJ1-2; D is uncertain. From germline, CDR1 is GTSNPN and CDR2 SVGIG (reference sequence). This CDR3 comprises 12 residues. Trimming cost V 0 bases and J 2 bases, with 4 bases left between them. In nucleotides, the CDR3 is TGTGCCTGGAGTGTAGACAACTATGGCTACACCTTC. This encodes CAWSVDNYGYTF.

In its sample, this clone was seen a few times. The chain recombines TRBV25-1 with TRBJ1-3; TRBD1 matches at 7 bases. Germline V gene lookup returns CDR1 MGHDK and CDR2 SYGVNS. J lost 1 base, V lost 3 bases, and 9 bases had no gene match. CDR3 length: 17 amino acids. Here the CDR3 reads CASSELRTGRSGNTIYF. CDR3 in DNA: TGTGCCAGCAGTGAGCTTCGGACAGGAAGATCTGGAAACACCATATATTTT.

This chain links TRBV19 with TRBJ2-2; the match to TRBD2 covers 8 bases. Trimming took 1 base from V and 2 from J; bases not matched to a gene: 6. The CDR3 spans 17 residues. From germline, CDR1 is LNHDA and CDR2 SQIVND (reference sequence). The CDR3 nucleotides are TGTGCCAGTAGTATAGTCCCAGCGGGGGCTAACACCGGGGAGCTGTTTTTT. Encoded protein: CASSIVPAGANTGELFF.